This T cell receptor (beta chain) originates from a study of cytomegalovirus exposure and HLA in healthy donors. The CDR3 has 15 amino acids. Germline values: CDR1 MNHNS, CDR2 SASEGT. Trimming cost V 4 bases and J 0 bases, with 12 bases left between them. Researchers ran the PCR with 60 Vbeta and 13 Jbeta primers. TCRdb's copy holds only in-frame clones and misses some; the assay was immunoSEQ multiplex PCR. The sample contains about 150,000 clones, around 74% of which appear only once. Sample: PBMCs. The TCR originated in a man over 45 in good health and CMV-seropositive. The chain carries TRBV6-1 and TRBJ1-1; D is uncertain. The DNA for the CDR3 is TGTGCCAGCAGTGTTAAATACGGTATGAACACTGAAGCTTTCTTT. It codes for CASSVKYGMNTEAFF.